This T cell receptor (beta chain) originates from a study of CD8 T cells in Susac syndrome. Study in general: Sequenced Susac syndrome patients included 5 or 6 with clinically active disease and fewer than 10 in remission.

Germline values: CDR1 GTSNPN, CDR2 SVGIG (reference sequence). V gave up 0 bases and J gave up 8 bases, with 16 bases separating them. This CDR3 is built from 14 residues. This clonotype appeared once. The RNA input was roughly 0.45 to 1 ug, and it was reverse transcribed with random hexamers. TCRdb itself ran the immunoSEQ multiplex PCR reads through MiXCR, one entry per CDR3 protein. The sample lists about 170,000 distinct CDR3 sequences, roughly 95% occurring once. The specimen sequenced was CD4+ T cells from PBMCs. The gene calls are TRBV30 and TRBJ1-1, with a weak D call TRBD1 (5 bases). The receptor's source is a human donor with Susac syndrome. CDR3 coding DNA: TGTGCCTGGAGTGTACACGTTTTGACAGAGGAAGCTTTCTTT. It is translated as CAWSVHVLTEEAFF.